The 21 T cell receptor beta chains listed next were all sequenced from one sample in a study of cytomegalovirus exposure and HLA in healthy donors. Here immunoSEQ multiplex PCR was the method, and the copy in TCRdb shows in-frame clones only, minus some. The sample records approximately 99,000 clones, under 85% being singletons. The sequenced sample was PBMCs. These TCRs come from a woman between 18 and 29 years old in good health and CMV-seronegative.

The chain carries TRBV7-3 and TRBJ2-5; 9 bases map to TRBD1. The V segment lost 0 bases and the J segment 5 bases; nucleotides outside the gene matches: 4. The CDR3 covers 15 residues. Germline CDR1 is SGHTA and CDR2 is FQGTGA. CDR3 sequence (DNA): TGTGCCAGCAGCTTAACCGGACAGGGGCGCGAGACCCAGTACTTC. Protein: CASSLTGQGRETQYF.

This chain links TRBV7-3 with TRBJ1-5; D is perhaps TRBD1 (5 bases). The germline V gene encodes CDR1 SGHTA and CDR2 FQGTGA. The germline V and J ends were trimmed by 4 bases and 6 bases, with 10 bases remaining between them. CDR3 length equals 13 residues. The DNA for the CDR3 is TGTGCCAGCAGCTACCAGCAGGGTCAGCCCCAGCATTTT. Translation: CASSYQQGQPQHF. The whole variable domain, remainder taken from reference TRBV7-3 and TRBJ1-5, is GAGVSQTPSNKVTEKGKYVELRCDPISGHTALYWYRQSLGQGPEFLIYFQGTGAADDSGLPNDRFFAVRPEGSVSTLKIQRTERGDSAVYLCASSYQQGQPQHFGDGTRLSIL.

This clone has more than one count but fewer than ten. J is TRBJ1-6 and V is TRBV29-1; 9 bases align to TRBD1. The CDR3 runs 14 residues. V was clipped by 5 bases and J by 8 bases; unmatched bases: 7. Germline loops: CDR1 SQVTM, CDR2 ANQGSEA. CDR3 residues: CSVIEGQGDSPLHF. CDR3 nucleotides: TGCAGCGTTATCGAGGGACAGGGTGATTCACCCCTCCACTTT.

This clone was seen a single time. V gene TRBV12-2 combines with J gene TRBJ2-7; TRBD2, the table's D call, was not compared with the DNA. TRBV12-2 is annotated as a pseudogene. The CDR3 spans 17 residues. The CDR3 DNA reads TGTGCAAGTCGCTTAGGGGGGTGCTTAGGGACTACCTACGAGCAGTACTTC. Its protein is CASRLGGCLGTTYEQYF.

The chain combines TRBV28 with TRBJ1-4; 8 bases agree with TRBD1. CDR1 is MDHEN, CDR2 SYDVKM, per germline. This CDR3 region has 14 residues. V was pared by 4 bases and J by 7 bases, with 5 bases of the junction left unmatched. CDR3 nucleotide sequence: TGTGCCAGCAGTTATCAGGGGGCCGCTGAAAAACTGTTTTTT. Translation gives CASSYQGAAEKLFF.

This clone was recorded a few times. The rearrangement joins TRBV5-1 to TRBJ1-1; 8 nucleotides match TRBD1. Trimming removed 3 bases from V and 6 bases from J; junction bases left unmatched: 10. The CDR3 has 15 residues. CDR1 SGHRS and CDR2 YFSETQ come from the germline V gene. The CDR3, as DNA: TGCGCCAGCAGCTGGGCGACAGGGGAGATTGCTGAAGCTTTCTTT. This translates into CASSWATGEIAEAFF. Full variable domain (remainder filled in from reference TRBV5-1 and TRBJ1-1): KAGVTQTPRYLIKTRGQQVTLSCSPISGHRSVSWYQQTPGQGLQFLFEYFSETQRNKGNFPGRFSGRQFSNSRSEMNVSTLELGDSALYLCASSWATGEIAEAFFGQGTRLTVV.

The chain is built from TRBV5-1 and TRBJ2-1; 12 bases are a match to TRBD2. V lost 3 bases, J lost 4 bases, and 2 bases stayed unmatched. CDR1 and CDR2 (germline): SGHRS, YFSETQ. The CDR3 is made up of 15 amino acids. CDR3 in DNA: TGCGCCAGCAGCTCAACTAGCGGGGGGTACAATGAGCAGTTCTTC. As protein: CASSSTSGGYNEQFF. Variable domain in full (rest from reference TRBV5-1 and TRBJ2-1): KAGVTQTPRYLIKTRGQQVTLSCSPISGHRSVSWYQQTPGQGLQFLFEYFSETQRNKGNFPGRFSGRQFSNSRSEMNVSTLELGDSALYLCASSSTSGGYNEQFFGPGTRLTVL.

DNA of the CDR3: TGTGCCAGCAGCGCCTGGGACATCACAGATACGCAGTATTTT. The encoded protein is CASSAWDITDTQYF. The chain carries TRBV9 and TRBJ2-3; maybe TRBD1 (6 bases). This CDR3 is 14 amino acids long. The V end lost 3 bases, the J end lost 2 bases, and 10 bases lay between the germline ends. CDR1 is SGDLS and CDR2 is YYNGEE in the germline V gene.

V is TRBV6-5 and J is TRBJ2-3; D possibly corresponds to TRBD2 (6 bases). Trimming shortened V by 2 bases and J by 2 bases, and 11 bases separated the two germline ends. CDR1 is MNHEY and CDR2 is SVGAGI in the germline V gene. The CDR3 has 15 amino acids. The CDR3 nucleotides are TGTGCCAGCAGTTACGAGCGGGCTTCCACAGATACGCAGTATTTT. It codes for CASSYERASTDTQYF.

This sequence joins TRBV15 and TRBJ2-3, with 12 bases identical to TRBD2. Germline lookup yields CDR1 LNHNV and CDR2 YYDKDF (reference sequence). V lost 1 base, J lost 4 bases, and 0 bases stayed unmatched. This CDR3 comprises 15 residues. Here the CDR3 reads CATSRASGGADTQYF. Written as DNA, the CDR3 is TGTGCCACCAGCAGAGCTAGCGGGGGGGCAGATACGCAGTATTTT.

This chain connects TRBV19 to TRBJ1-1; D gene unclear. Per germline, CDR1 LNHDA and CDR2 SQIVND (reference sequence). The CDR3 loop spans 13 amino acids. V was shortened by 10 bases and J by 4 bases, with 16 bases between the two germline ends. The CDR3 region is CATGGELGTEAFF. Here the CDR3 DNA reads TGTGCCACCGGCGGGGAGTTGGGCACTGAAGCTTTCTTT.

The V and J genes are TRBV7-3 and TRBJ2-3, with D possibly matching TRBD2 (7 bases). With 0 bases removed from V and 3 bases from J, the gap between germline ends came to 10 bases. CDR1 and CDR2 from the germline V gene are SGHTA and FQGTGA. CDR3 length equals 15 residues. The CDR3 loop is CASSLTGGRTDTQYF. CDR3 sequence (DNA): TGTGCCAGCAGCTTAACGGGGGGGCGTACAGATACGCAGTATTTT.

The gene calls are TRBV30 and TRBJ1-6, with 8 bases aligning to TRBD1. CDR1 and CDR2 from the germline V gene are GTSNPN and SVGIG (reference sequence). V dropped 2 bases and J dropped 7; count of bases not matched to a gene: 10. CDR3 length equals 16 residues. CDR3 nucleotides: TGTGCCTGGAGTAAGGGGAAAGGGACAGGCAATTCACCCCTCCACTTT. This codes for CAWSKGKGTGNSPLHF.

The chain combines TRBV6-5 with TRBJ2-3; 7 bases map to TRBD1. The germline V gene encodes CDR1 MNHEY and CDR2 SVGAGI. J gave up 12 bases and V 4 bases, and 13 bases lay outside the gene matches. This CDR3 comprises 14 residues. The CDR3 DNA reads TGTGCCAGCAGTTTGTCCCGGGACAGCATTTTTCAGTATTTT. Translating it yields CASSLSRDSIFQYF.

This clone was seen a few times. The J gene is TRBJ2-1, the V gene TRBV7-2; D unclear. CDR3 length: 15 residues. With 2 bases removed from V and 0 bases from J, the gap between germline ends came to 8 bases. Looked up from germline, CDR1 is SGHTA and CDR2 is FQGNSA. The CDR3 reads CASSLIASSYNEQFF. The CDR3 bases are TGTGCCAGCAGCTTAATCGCGAGCTCCTACAATGAGCAGTTCTTC.

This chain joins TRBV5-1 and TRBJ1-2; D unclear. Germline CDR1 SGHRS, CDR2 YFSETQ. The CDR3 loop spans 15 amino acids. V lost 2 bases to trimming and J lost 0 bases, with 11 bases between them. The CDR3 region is CASSFGAESNYGYTF. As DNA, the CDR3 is TGCGCCAGCAGCTTCGGCGCGGAATCTAACTATGGCTACACCTTC.

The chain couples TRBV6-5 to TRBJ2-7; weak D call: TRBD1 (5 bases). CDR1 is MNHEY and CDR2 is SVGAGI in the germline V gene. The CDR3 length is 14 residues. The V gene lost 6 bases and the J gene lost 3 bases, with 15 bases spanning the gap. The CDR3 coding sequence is TGTGCCAGCAGCCCCCAGAGACAGAGCTACGAGCAGTACTTC. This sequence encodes CASSPQRQSYEQYF.

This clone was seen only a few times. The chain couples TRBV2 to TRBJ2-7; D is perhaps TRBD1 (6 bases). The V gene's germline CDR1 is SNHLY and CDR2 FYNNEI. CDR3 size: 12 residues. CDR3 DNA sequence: TGTTCGACGAGGACAGTCTCCTACGAGCAGTACTTC. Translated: CSTRTVSYEQYF.

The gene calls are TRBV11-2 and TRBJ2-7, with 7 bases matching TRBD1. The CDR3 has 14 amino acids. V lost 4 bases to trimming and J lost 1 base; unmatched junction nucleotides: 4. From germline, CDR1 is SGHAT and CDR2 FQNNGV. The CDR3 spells CASSSWDSSYEQYF. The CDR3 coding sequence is TGTGCCAGCAGCTCTTGGGACAGTTCCTACGAGCAGTACTTC.

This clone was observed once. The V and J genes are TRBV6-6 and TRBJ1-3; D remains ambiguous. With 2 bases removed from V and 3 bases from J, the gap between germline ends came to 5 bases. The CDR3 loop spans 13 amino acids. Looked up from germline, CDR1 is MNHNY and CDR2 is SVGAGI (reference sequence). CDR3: CASSYEVGNTIYF. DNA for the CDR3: TGTGCCAGCAGTTACGAGGTTGGAAACACCATATATTTT.

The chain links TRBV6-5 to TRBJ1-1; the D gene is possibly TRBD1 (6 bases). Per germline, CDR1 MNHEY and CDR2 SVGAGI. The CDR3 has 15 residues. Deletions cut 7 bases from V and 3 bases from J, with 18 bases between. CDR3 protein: CASTDPRGQDTEAFF. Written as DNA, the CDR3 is TGTGCCAGCACCGACCCCAGGGGTCAAGACACTGAAGCTTTCTTT.